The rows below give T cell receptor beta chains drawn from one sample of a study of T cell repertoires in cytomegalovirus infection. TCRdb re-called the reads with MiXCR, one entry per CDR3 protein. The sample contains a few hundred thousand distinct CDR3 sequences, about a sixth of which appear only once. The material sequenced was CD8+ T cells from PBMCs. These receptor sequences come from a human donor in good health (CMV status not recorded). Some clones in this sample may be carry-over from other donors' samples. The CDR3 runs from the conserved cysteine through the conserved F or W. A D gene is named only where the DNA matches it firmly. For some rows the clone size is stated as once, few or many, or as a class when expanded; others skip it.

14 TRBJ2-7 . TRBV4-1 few TGCGCCAGCAGCCAAGGCTCAGGGTTCTACGAGCAGTACTTC CASSQGSGFYEQYF
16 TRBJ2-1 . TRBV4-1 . TGCGCCAGCAGCTTAAGGACAGAGGCTTCCTACAATGAGCAGTTCTTC CASSLRTEASYNEQFF
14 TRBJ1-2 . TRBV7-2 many TGTGCCAGCAGCGAGTTGGGGGGTAGCTATGGCTACACCTTC CASSELGGSYGYTF
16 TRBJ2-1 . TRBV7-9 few TGTGCCAGCAGTCCAGAGAGGTGGGAGATCTACAATGAGCAGTTCTTC CASSPERWEIYNEQFF
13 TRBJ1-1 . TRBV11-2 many TGTGCCAGCAGCTTAGCCCCGAACACTGAAGCTTTCTTT CASSLAPNTEAFF
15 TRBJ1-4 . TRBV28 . TGTGCCAGCATTAGTAGGCGGGACCCTAATGAAAAACTGTTTTTT CASISRRDPNEKLFF
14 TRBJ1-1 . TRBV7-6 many TGTGCCAGCAGCCCCCAGGTTGGCGGCACTGAAGCTTTCTTT CASSPQVGGTEAFF
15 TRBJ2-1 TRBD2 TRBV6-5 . TGTGCCAGCAGTTTGCTAGCGGGGGAGGTCAATGAGCAGTTCTTC CASSLLAGEVNEQFF
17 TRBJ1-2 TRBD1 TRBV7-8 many TGTGCCAGCAGCTTAGACCCGCGGGACAGGGCGAACTATGGCTACACCTTC CASSLDPRDRANYGYTF
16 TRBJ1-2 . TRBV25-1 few TGTGCCAGCAGTGAATCCCCCACGGGTTCTAACTATGGCTACACCTTC CASSESPTGSNYGYTF
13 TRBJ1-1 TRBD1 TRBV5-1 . TGCGCCAGCAGCCCGACAGGGGCGGGTGAAGCTTTCTTT CASSPTGAGEAFF
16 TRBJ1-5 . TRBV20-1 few TGCAGTGCTAGTGGACAGATTGAAATTAGCAATCAGCCCCAGCATTTT CSASGQIEISNQPQHF
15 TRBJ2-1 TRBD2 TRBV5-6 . TGTGCCAGCAGCTTTTCAGCGGGGGTCCCCAATGAGCAGTTCTTC CASSFSAGVPNEQFF
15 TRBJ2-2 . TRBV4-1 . TGCGCCAGCAGCCAAGATCCAGGGGTGGCCGGGGAGCTGTTTTTT CASSQDPGVAGELFF
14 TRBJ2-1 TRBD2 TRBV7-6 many TGTGCCAGCACGGCCGGGGGGGCCATATATGAGCAGTTCTTC CASTAGGAIYEQFF
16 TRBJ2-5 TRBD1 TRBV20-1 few TGCAGTGCCAACCCCCCGGGACAGGGGGCGGCCGAGACCCAGTACTTC CSANPPGQGAAETQYF
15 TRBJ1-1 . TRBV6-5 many TGTGCCAGCAGTCACTATACGGGCATGAACACTGAAGCTTTCTTT CASSHYTGMNTEAFF
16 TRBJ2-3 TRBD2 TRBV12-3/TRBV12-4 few TGTGCCAGCAGTTTAGCGCTCGGGACTAGCGTGGATACGCAGTATTTT CASSLALGTSVDTQYF
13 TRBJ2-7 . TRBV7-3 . TGTGCCAGCAGCTTAGGCTGGGGGGACGAGCAGTACTTC CASSLGWGDEQYF
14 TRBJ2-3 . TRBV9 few TGTGCCAGCAGCGTAGAGTCCCCTGGGGATACGCAGTATTTT CASSVESPGDTQYF
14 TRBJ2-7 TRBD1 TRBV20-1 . TGCAGTGCTAGTCCCGACAGGGGTCGGTACGAGCAGTACTTC CSASPDRGRYEQYF
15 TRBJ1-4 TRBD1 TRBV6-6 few TGTGCCAGCAGTTCGGAGACAGGGGGCGGAGAAAAACTGTTTTTT CASSSETGGGEKLFF
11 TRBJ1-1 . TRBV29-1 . TGCAGCCTATCGAGGGCCACTGAAGCTTTCTTT CSLSRATEAFF
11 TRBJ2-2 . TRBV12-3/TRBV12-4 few TGTGCCAGCAGTTTAGGGGACGAGCTGTTTTTT CASSLGDELFF
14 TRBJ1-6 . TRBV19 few TGTGCCAGTAGTATAGGAAGGGGACGCTCACCCCTCCACTTT CASSIGRGRSPLHF
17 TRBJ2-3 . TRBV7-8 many TGTGCCAGCAGCCCCGGGACCCGTTATTCTAGCACAGATACGCAGTATTTT CASSPGTRYSSTDTQYF
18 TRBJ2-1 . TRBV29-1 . TGCAGCGTTGAAGGTATGGTGGCGACATGGAGCTCCTACAATGAGCAGTTCTTC CSVEGMVATWSSYNEQFF
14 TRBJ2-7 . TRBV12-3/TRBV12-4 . TGTGCCAGCAGCCCGGGACGGAAGTCCTACGAGCAGTACTTC CASSPGRKSYEQYF
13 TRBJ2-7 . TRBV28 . TGTGCCAGCAGCCCGGGTGGAAGGGACGAGCAGTACTTC CASSPGGRDEQYF
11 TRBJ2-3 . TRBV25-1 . TGTGCCAGCAAGTTTGGAGATACGCAGTATTTT CASKFGDTQYF
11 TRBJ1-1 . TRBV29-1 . TGCAGCGTTGAAGGGGGATTTGAAGCTTTCTTT CSVEGGFEAFF
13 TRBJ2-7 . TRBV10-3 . TGTGCCATCAGTGAGTCTTGGACTTACGAGCAGTACTTC CAISESWTYEQYF
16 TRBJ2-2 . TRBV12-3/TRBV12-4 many TGTGCCAGCAGTTTAGGGGTCCTTCCGAACACCGGGGAGCTGTTTTTT CASSLGVLPNTGELFF
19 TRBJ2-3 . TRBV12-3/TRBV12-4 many TGTGCCAGCAGTTGGGACACCGAGGGGACTGACTCTGACACAGATACGCAGTATTTT CASSWDTEGTDSDTDTQYF
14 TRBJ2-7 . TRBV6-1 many TGTGCCAGCAGTGATTTGGCAGAATCCTACGAGCAGTACTTC CASSDLAESYEQYF
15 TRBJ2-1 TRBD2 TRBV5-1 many TGCGCCAGCAGCTTGGGCGGGGGGGATTACAATGAGCAGTTCTTC CASSLGGGDYNEQFF
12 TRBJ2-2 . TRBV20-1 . TGCAGTGCTCCAGGGTTTGCCGGGGAGCTGTTTTTT CSAPGFAGELFF